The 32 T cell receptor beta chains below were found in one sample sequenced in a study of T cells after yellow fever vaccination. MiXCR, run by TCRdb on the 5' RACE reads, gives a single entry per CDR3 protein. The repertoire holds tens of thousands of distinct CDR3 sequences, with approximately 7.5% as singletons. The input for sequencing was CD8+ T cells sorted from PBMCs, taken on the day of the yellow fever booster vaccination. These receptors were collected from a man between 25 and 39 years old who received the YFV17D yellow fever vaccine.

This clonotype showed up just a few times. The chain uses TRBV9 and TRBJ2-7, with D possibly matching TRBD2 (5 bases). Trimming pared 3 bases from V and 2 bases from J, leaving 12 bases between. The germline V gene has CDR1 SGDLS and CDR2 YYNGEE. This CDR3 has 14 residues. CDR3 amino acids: CASSETGETYEQYF. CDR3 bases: TGTGCCAGCAGCGAGACCGGGGAAACCTACGAGCAGTACTTC.

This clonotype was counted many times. The CDR3 coding sequence is TGCAGTGCGCGGGTACGGGAGCATTCAGCCGATGAGCAGTTCTTC. Protein: CSARVREHSADEQFF. The gene calls are TRBV20-1 and TRBJ2-1; TRBD2 is a possible D gene (6 bases). CDR1 DFQATT and CDR2 SNEGSKA come from the germline V gene (reference sequence). V gave up 6 bases and J gave up 8 bases, with 23 bases separating them. This CDR3 spans 15 amino acids.

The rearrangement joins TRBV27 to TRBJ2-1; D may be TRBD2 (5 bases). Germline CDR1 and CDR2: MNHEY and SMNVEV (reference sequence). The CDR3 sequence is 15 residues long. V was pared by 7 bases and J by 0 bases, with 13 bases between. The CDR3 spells CASIFSGSSYNEQFF. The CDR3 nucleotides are TGTGCCAGCATATTTAGTGGGAGCTCCTACAATGAGCAGTTCTTC.

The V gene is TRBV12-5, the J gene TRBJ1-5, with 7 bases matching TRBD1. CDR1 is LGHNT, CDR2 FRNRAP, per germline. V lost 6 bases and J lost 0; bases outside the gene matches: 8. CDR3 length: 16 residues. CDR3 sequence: CASGNPQGPSNQPQHF. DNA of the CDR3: TGTGCTAGTGGCAACCCACAGGGGCCTAGCAATCAGCCCCAGCATTTT.

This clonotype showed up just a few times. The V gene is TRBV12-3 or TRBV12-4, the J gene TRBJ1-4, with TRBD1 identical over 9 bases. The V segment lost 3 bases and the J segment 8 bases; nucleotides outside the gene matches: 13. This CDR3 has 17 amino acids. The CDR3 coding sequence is TGTGCCAGCAGTTTTTTCTCTGGGGGACAGGGCCCCGAAAAACTGTTTTTT. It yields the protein CASSFFSGGQGPEKLFF.

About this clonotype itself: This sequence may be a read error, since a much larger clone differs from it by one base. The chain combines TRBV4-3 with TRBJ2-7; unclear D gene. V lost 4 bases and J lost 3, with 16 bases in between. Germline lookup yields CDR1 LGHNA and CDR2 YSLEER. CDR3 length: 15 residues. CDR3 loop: CASSPEWYNYYEQYF. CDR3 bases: TGCGCCAGCAGCCCTGAATGGTACAACTACTACGAGCAGTACTTC.

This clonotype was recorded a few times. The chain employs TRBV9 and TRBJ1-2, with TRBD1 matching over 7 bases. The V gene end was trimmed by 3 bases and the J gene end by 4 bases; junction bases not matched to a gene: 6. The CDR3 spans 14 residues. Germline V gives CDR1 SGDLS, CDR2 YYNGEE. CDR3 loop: CASSGAGTAYGYTF. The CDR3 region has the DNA TGTGCCAGCAGCGGTGCCGGGACAGCCTATGGCTACACCTTC. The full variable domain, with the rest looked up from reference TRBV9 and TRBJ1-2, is DSGVTQTPKHLITATGQRVTLRCSPRSGDLSVYWYQQSLDQGLQFLIQYYNGEERAKGNILERFSAQQFPDLHSELNLSSLELGDSALYFCASSGAGTAYGYTFGSGTRLTVV.

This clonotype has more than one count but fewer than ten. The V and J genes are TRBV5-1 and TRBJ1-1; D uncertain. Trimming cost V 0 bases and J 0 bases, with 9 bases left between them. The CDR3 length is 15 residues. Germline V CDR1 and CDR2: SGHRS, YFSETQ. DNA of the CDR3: TGCGCCAGCAGCTTGGAGGTCGACCTGAACACTGAAGCTTTCTTT. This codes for CASSLEVDLNTEAFF.

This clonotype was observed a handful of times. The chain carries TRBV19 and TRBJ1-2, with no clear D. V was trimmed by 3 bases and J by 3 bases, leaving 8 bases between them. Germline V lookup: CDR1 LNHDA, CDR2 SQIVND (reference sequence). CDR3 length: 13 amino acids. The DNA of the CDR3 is TGTGCCAGTAGTATCGTCAGCCACTATGGCTACACCTTC. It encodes CASSIVSHYGYTF.

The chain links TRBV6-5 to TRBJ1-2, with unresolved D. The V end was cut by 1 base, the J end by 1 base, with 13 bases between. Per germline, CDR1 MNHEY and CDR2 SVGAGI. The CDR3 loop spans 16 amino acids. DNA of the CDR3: TGTGCCAGCAGTTACTTGGCCAGCGACTTTAACTATGGCTACACCTTC. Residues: CASSYLASDFNYGYTF.

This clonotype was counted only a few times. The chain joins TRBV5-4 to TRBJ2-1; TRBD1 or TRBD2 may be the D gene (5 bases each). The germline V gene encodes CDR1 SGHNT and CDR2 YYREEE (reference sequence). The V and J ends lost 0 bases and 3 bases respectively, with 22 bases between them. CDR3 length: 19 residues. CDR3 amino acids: CASSLVAGSFVGDYNEQFF. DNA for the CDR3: TGTGCCAGCAGCTTGGTTGCAGGGAGCTTTGTGGGGGACTACAATGAGCAGTTCTTC.

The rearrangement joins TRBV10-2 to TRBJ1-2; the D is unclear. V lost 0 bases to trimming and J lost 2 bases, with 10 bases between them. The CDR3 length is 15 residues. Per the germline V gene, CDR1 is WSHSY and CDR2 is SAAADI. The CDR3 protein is CASSESQAPNYGYTF. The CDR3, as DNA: TGCGCCAGCAGTGAGTCGCAGGCACCGAACTATGGCTACACCTTC.

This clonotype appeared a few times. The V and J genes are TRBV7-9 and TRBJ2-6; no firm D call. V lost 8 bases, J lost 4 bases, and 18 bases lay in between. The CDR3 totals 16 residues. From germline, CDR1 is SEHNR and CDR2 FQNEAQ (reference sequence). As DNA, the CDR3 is TGTGCCAGCGGAATACGTAGGGCGCCCGGGGCCAACGTCCTGACTTTC. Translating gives CASGIRRAPGANVLTF.

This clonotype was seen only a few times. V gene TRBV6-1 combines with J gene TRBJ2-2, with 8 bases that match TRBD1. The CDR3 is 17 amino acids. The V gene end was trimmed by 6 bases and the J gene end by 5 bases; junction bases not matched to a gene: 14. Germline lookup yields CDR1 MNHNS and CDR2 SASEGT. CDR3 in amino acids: CASRPTSDRGQTGELFF. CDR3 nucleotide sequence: TGTGCCAGCAGGCCTACGTCAGACAGGGGACAAACCGGGGAGCTGTTTTTT.

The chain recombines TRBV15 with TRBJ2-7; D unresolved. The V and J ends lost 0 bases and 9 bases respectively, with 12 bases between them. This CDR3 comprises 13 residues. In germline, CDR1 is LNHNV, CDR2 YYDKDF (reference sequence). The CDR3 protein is CATSRDRATGQYF. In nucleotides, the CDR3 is TGTGCCACCAGCAGAGATCGGGCCACCGGGCAGTACTTC.

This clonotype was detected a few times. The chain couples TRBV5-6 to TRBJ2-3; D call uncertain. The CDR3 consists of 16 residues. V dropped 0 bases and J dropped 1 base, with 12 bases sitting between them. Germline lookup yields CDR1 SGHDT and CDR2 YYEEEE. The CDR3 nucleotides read TGTGCCAGCAGCTTGGCTGGCTACCATCGCACAGATACGCAGTATTTT. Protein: CASSLAGYHRTDTQYF.

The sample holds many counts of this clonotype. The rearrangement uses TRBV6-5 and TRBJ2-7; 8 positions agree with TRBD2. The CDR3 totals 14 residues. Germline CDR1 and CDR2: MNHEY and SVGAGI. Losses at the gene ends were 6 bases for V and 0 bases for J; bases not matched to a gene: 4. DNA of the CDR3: TGTGCCAGCAGCCCCGGGACTAGCTCCTACGAGCAGTACTTC. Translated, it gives CASSPGTSSYEQYF.

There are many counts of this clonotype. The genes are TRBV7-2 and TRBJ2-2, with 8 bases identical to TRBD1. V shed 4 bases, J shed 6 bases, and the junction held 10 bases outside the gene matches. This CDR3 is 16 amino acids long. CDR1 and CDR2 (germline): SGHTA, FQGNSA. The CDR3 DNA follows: TGTGCCAGCAGCTCTTATCTGACAGGGGCGGCCGGGGAGCTGTTTTTT. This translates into CASSSYLTGAAGELFF. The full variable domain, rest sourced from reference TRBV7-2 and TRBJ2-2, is GAGVSQSPSNKVTEKGKDVELRCDPISGHTALYWYRQSLGQGLEFLIYFQGNSAPDKSGLPSDRFSAERTGGSVSTLTIQRTQQEDSAVYLCASSSYLTGAAGELFFGEGSRLTVL.

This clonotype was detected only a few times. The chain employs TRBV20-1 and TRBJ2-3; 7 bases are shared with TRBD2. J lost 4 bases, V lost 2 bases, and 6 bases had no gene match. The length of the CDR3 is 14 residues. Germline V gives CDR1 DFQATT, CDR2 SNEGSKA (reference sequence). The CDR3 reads CSARYGGGADTQYF. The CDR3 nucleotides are TGCAGTGCTAGATATGGCGGGGGAGCAGATACGCAGTATTTT.

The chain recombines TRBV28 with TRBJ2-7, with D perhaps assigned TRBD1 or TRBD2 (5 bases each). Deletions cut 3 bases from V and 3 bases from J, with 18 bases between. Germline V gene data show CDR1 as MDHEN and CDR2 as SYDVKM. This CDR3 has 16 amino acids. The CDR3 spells CASSFTGTIRIYEQYF. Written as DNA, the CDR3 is TGTGCCAGCAGTTTCACCGGGACCATTCGAATCTACGAGCAGTACTTC.

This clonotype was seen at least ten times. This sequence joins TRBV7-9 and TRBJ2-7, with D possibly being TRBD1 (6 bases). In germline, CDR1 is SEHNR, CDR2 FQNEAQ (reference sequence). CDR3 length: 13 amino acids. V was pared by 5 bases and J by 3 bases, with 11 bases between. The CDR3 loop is CASSPGQDYEQYF. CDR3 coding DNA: TGTGCCAGCAGCCCGGGACAAGACTACGAGCAGTACTTC.

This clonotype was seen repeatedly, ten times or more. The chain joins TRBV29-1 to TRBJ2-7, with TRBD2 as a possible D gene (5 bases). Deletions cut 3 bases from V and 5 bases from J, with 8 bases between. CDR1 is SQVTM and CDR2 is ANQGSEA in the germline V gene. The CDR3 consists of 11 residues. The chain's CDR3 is CSVDGKDEQYF. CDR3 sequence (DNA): TGCAGCGTTGACGGGAAGGACGAGCAGTACTTC.

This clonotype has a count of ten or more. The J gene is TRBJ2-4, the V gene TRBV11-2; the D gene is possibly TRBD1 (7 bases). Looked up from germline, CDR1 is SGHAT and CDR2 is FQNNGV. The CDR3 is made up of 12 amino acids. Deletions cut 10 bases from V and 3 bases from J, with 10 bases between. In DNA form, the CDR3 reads TGTGCCACCAGGGGGGTCAAAAACATTCAGTACTTC. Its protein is CATRGVKNIQYF.

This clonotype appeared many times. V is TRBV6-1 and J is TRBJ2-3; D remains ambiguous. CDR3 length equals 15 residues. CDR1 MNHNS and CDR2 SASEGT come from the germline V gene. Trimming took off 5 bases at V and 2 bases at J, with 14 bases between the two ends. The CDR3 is CASSRIPDPTDTQYF. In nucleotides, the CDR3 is TGTGCCAGCAGTCGGATCCCGGACCCCACAGATACGCAGTATTTT.

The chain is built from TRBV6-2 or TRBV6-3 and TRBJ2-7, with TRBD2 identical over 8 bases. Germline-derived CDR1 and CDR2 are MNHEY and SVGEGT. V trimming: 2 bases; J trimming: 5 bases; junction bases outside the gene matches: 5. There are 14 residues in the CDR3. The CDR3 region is CASSYQAGVDEQYF. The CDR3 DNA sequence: TGTGCCAGCAGTTACCAAGCGGGAGTAGACGAGCAGTACTTC.

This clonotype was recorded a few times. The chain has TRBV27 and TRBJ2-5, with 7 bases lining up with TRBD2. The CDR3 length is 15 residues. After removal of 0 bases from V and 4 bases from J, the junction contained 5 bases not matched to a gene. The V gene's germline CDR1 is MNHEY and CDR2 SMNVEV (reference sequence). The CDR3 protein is CASSLSTSSRETQYF. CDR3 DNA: TGTGCCAGCAGTTTATCGACTAGCTCGCGAGAGACCCAGTACTTC.

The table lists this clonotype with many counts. The CDR3 spells CASSLAGFDTQYF. As DNA, the CDR3 is TGTGCCAGCAGCTTAGCAGGGTTTGATACGCAGTATTTT. The genes are TRBV7-6 and TRBJ2-3; no definite D call. The germline gives CDR1 SGHVS, CDR2 FNYEAQ. This CDR3 has 13 amino acids. The germline V and J ends were trimmed by 0 bases and 6 bases, with 7 bases remaining between them.

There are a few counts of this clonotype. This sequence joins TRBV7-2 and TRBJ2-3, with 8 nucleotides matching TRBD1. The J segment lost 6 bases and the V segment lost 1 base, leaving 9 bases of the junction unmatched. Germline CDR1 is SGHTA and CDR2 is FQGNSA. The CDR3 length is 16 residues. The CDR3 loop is CASSLEGQGAEDTQYF. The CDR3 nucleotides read TGTGCCAGCAGCTTAGAGGGGCAGGGGGCCGAGGATACGCAGTATTTT.

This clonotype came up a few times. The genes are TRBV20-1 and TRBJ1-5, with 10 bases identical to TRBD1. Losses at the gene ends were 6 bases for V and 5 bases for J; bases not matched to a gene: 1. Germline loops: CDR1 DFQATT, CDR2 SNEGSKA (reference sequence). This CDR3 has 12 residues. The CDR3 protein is CSADRGHQPQHF. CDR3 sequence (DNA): TGCAGTGCAGACAGGGGGCATCAGCCCCAGCATTTT.

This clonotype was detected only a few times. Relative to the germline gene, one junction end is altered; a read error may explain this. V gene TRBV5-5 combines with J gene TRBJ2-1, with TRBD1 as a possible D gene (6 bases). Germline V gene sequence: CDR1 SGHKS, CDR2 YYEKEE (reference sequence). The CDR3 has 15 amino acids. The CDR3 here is CAGSSGAGSYNEQFF. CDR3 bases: TGTGCCGGCAGCTCAGGGGCAGGGTCCTACAATGAGCAGTTCTTC.

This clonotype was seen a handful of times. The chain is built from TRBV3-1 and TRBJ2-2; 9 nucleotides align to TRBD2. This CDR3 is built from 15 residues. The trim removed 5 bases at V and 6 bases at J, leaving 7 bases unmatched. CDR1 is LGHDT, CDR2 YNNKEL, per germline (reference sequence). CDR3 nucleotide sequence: TGTGCCAGCAGCTCTAGTCTAGCGGGATCCGGGGAGCTGTTTTTT. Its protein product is CASSSSLAGSGELFF.

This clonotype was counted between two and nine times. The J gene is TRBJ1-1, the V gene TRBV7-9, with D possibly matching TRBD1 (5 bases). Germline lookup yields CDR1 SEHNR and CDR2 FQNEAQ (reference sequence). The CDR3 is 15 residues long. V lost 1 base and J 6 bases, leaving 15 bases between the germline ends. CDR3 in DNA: TGTGCCAGCAGCTTAGAAGGCCAGGGTGGGTCTGAAGCTTTCTTT. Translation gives CASSLEGQGGSEAFF.